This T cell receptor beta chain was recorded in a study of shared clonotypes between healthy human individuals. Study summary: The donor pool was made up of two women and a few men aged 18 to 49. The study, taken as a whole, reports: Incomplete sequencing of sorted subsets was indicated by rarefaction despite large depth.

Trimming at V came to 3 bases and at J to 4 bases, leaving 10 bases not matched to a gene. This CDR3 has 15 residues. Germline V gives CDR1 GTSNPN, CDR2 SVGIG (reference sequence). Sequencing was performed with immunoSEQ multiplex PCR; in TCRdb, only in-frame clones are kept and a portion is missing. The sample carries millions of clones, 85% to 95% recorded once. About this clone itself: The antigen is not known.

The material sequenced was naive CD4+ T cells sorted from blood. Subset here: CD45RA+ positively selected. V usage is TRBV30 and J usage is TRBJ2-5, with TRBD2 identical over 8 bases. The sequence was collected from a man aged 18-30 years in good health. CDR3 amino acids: CAWSPRRGAGETQYF. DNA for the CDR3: TGTGCCTGGAGCCCCAGGCGGGGGGCCGGAGAGACCCAGTACTTC.